Below, 14 T cell receptor beta chains from the same sample are listed, as sequenced in a study of a mutant IDH1 vaccine in newly diagnosed glioma. Their antigens remain unidentified. The method was immunoSEQ multiplex PCR; TCRdb's version includes in-frame clones alone and lacks a portion of them. The sample has 65,000 to 85,000 clones; 70% to 90% are singletons. Time point here: week 35, safety follow-up. A 20-mer mutant IDH1 peptide at 300 ug was injected subcutaneously with topical imiquimod. The sample consisted of PBMCs, taken from a glioma patient whose treatment included an IDH1 peptide vaccine. These TCRs come from a young man with glioma.

This clone was counted only a few times. The chain combines TRBV7-3 with TRBJ2-7; D is perhaps TRBD2 (6 bases). Trimming pared 3 bases from V and 3 bases from J, leaving 15 bases between. This CDR3 is 15 amino acids long. Germline-derived CDR1 and CDR2 are SGHTA and FQGTGA. The chain's CDR3 is CASSFGAGGFYEQYF. CDR3 sequence (DNA): TGTGCCAGCAGCTTCGGAGCGGGCGGTTTCTACGAGCAGTACTTC.

V gene TRBV27 combines with J gene TRBJ2-1; D possibly corresponds to TRBD2 (7 bases). This CDR3 comprises 12 residues. The V gene's germline CDR1 is MNHEY and CDR2 SMNVEV (reference sequence). CDR3 protein: CASGGPLDEQFF. The CDR3, as DNA: TGTGCGTCGGGGGGCCCCCTAGATGAGCAGTTCTTC.

The rearrangement uses TRBV19 and TRBJ1-2; 10 bases are shared with TRBD1. The V and J ends lost 7 bases and 5 bases, in that order; junction bases with no gene match: 10. CDR1 and CDR2 from the germline V gene are LNHDA and SQIVND (reference sequence). The CDR3 has 15 amino acids. The CDR3 is CASNPQGQGIYGYTF. In DNA form, the CDR3 reads TGTGCCAGTAATCCCCAGGGACAGGGGATTTATGGCTACACCTTC.

CDR3 loop: CASSRGGWGETQYF. The CDR3 coding sequence is TGTGCCAGCTCGAGGGGCGGTTGGGGAGAGACCCAGTACTTC. This chain uses TRBV5-6 with TRBJ2-5; D is perhaps TRBD1 or TRBD2 (5 bases each). Trimming left V 7 bases short and J 4 bases short, with 17 bases between. Germline V gene sequence: CDR1 SGHDT, CDR2 YYEEEE. This CDR3 is 14 amino acids long.

The V call is TRBV6-5, the J call TRBJ2-7; D uncertain. V gave up 0 bases and J gave up 4 bases, with 10 bases separating them. The CDR3 length is 14 residues. CDR1 MNHEY and CDR2 SVGAGI come from the germline V gene. The CDR3 DNA follows: TGTGCCAGCAGTTACTCGCTACAGACTTACGAGCAGTACTTC. Protein sequence: CASSYSLQTYEQYF.

This clone has only one observation. The CDR3 spells CASSRLAGGPYEQYF. The DNA for the CDR3 is TGTGCCAGCAGCCGGCTAGCGGGGGGCCCTTACGAGCAGTACTTC. The chain employs TRBV7-2 and TRBJ2-7, with TRBD2 matching over 11 bases. This CDR3 contains 15 residues. Germline-derived CDR1 and CDR2 are SGHTA and FQGNSA. The J segment lost 4 bases and the V segment lost 5 bases, leaving 7 bases of the junction unmatched.

The chain uses TRBV18 and TRBJ1-5; no reliable D call. This CDR3 region has 16 residues. Germline lookup yields CDR1 KGHSH and CDR2 LQKENI. Trimming left V 2 bases short and J 0 bases short, with 11 bases between. In DNA, the CDR3 is TGTGCCAGCTCACCAAGCACACCTTATAGCAATCAGCCCCAGCATTTT. It is translated as CASSPSTPYSNQPQHF.

CDR3 coding DNA: TGTGCCAGCAGTGGGGATGCCGGGGGGGCGGTCAACTACAATGAGCAGTTCTTC. Amino acids: CASSGDAGGAVNYNEQFF. J is TRBJ2-1 and V is TRBV6-1, with 8 bases fitting TRBD2. The CDR3 totals 18 residues. The germline V gene encodes CDR1 MNHNS and CDR2 SASEGT. Losses at the gene ends were 4 bases for V and 3 bases for J; bases not matched to a gene: 14.

The chain has TRBV19 and TRBJ1-5; D unresolved. Germline V gene sequence: CDR1 LNHDA, CDR2 SQIVND (reference sequence). Between the trimmed V and J ends, which lost 5 bases and 1 base, there was a span of 3 bases. The CDR3 contains 12 residues. CDR3 amino acids: CASSGSNQPQHF. The DNA for the CDR3 is TGTGCCAGTAGTGGGAGCAATCAGCCCCAGCATTTT. Using reference TRBV19 and TRBJ1-5 for the parts outside the CDR3, the full variable domain is DGGITQSPKYLFRKEGQNVTLSCEQNLNHDAMYWYRQDPGQGLRLIYYSQIVNDFQKGDIAEGYSVSREKKESFPLTVTSAQKNPTAFYLCASSGSNQPQHFGDGTRLSIL.

Here the CDR3 reads CASSYPGESYEQYF. The CDR3 DNA is TGTGCCAGCAGTTACCCGGGGGAATCCTACGAGCAGTACTTC. The V call is TRBV6-6, the J call TRBJ2-7, with D perhaps matching TRBD2 (6 bases). With 2 bases removed from V and 1 base from J, the gap between germline ends came to 9 bases. Germline V gene lookup returns CDR1 MNHNY and CDR2 SVGAGI (reference sequence). The CDR3 runs to 14 residues.

The V call is TRBV4-2, the J call TRBJ1-2, with D hard to call. V was pared by 7 bases and J by 4 bases, with 13 bases between. CDR1 is LGHNA, CDR2 YNFKEQ, per germline. The length of the CDR3 is 13 residues. The CDR3 loop reads CASTSRSGYGYTF. DNA of the CDR3: TGTGCCAGCACCTCTCGGAGTGGCTATGGCTACACCTTC.

The chain combines TRBV5-4 with TRBJ1-3, with no clear D. Trimming removed 4 bases from V and 8 bases from J, with 16 bases in between. Germline values: CDR1 SGHNT, CDR2 YYREEE (reference sequence). The CDR3 is 14 amino acids. The CDR3, as DNA: TGTGCCAGCAGCCCGGGGATACCCATAGACACCATATATTTT. This translates into CASSPGIPIDTIYF.

J is TRBJ2-1 and V is TRBV30; D is undetermined. V lost 3 bases and J lost 4, with 10 bases in between. CDR1 GTSNPN and CDR2 SVGIG come from the germline V gene (reference sequence). This CDR3 contains 13 residues. CDR3 protein: CAWSSYSYNEQFF. CDR3 DNA: TGTGCCTGGAGCAGCTACAGTTACAATGAGCAGTTCTTC. Combining the CDR3 with reference TRBV30 and TRBJ2-1 gives the whole variable domain SQTIHQWPATLVQPVGSPLSLECTVEGTSNPNLYWYRQAAGRGLQLLFYSVGIGQISSEVPQNLSASRPQDRQFILSSKKLLLSDSGFYLCAWSSYSYNEQFFGPGTRLTVL.

The count of this clone is one. The V call is TRBV2, the J call TRBJ1-5; D remains unclear. The germline V gene encodes CDR1 SNHLY and CDR2 FYNNEI. This CDR3 contains 15 residues. V lost 6 bases and J lost 2, with 14 bases in between. For the CDR3, the DNA is TGTGCCAGCAGCTTGGACGCTCGGGGCAATCAGCCCCAGCATTTT. Protein sequence: CASSLDARGNQPQHF.